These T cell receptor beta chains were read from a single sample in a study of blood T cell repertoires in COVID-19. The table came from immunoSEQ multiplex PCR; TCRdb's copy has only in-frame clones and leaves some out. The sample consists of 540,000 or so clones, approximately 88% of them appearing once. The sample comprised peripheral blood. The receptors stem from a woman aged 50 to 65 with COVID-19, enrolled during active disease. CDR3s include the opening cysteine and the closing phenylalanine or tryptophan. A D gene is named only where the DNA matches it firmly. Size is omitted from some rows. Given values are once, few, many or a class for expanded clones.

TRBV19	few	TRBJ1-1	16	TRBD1	CASRLTGVMGNTEAFF	TGTGCCAGTAGACTGACAGGGGTTATGGGGAACACTGAAGCTTTCTTT
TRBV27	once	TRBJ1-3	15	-	CASRATGFSGNTIYF	TGTGCCAGCAGAGCCACCGGGTTCTCTGGAAACACCATATATTTT
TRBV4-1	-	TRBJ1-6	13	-	CASSPGENSPLHF	TGCGCCAGCAGCCCCGGGGAGAATTCACCCCTCCACTTT
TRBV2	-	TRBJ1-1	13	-	CASNYIRNTEAFF	TGTGCCAGCAATTATATCAGGAACACTGAAGCTTTCTTT
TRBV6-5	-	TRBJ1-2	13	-	CASIPGSTGGYTF	TGTGCCAGCATCCCGGGGTCAACGGGAGGCTACACCTTC
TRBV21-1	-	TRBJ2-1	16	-	CASSKDIAGAGNEQFF	TGTGCCAGCAGCAAAGATATAGCGGGGGCGGGGAATGAGCAGTTCTTC
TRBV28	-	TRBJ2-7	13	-	CASSLVRGSEQYF	TGTGCCAGCAGTTTAGTAAGGGGCTCGGAGCAGTACTTC
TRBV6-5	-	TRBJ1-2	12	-	CATPTVYYGYTF	TGTGCCACCCCCACGGTGTACTATGGCTACACCTTC
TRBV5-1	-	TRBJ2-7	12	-	CASRQGPYEQYF	TGCGCCAGCAGACAGGGACCCTACGAGCAGTACTTC
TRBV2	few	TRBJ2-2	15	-	CASNFGGPNTGELFF	TGTGCCAGCAATTTCGGGGGGCCCAACACCGGGGAGCTGTTTTTT
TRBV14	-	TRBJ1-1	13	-	CASSQRMDSEAFF	TGTGCCAGCAGCCAGAGGATGGACAGCGAAGCTTTCTTT
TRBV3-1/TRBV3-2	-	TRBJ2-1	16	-	CASSPLEGEGLNEQFF	TGTGCCAGCAGCCCGTTAGAGGGGGAGGGATTGAATGAGCAGTTCTTC
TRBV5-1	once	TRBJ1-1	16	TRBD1	CASSLLSGQGTTEAFF	TGCGCCAGCAGCCTACTCTCCGGACAGGGAACCACTGAAGCTTTCTTT
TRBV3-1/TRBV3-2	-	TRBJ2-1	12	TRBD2	CASSELAGEQFF	TGTGCCAGCAGCGAACTAGCGGGGGAGCAGTTCTTC
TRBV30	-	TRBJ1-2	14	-	CAWKSPDSNYGYTF	TGTGCCTGGAAATCCCCAGATAGCAACTATGGCTACACCTTC